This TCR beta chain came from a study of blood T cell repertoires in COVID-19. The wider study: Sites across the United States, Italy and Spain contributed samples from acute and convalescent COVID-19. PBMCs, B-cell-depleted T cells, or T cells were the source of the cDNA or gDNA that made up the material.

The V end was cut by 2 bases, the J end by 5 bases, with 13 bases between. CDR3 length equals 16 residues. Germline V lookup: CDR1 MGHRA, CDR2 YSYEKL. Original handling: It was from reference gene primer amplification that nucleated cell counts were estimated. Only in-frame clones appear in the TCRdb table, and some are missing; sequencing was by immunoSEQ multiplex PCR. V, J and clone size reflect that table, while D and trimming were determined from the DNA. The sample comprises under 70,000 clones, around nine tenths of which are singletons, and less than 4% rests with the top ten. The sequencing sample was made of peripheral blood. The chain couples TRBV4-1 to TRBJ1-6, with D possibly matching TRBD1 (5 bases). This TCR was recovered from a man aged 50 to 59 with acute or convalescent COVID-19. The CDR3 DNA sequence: TGCGCCAGCAGCCAATTGGGGCCAGGAAATAATTCACCCCTCCACTTT. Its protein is CASSQLGPGNNSPLHF.